Listed below are T cell receptor beta chains from one sample, sequenced in a study of blood T cell repertoires in COVID-19. Assay: immunoSEQ multiplex PCR; the TCRdb copy retains only in-frame clones and omits some. This sample has fewer than 350,000 clones, with more than 70% found just once. The sequenced sample was peripheral blood. Source of these receptors: a woman aged 50 to 65 who had recovered from COVID-19. The CDR3 runs from the conserved cysteine through the conserved F or W.

>TRBJ1-2|TRBV7-9
CASSLPGTVANYGYTF
>TRBJ1-2|TRBV28
CASSRGQGRGYTF
>TRBJ2-5|TRBV2
CASSEGYRETQYF
>TRBJ1-1|TRBV5-1
CASSLIREGTEAFF
>TRBJ2-1|TRBV7-9
CASSHSGGDLRSYNEQFF
>TRBJ1-3|TRBV7-2
CASSRGANSGNTIYF
>TRBJ2-1|TRBV5-1
CASSDPGGGANNEQFF
>TRBJ1-2|TRBV6-9
CASTYPGGAADYGYTF
>TRBJ2-2|TRBV11-2
CASSPGNWQPATGELFF
>TRBJ1-2|TRBV5-4
CASSLAGVAGGYTF
>TRBJ1-5|TRBV3-1/TRBV3-2
CASSQGTGGMPQHF
>TRBJ2-7|TRBV30
CAWGELGSGEQYF
>TRBJ2-3|TRBV3-1/TRBV3-2
CASRGTGATTDTQYF
>TRBJ2-6|TRBV5-1
CASSSRGSGANVLTF
>TRBJ2-5|TRBV7-2
CASSLIGSGRETQYF
>TRBJ2-7|TRBV10-2
CASRLAGAAYEQYF
>TRBJ2-7|TRBV9
CASSPRSGSSYEQYF